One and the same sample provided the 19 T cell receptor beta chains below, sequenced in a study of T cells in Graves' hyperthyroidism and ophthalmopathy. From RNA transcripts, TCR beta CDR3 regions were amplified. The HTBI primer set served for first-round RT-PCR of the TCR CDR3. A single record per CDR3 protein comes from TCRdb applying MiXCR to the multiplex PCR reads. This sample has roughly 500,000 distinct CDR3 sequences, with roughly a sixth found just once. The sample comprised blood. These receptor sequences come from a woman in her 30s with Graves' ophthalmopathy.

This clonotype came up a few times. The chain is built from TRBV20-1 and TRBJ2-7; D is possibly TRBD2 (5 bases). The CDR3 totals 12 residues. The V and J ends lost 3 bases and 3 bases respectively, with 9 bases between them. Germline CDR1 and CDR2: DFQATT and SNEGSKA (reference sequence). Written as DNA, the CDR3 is TGCAGTGCTAGTACTAGGAGCTACGAGCAGTACTTC. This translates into CSASTRSYEQYF.

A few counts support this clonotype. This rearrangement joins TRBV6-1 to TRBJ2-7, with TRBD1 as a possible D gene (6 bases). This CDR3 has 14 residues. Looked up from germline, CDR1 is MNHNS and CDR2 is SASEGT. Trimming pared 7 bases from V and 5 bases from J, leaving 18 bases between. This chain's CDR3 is CASTQGPGVNEQYF. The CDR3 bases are TGTGCCAGCACGCAGGGCCCAGGGGTGAACGAGCAGTACTTC.

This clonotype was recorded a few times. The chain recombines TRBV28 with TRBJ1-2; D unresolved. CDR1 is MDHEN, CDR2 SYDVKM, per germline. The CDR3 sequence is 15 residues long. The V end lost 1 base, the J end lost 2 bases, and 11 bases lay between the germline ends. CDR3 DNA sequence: TGTGCCAGCAGTTTATCGGGCCGGGTGAACTATGGCTACACCTTC. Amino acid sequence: CASSLSGRVNYGYTF.

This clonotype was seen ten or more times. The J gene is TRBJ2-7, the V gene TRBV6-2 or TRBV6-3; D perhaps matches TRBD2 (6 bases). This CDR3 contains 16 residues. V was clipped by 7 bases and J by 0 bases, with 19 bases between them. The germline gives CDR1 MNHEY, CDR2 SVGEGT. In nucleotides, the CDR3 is TGTGCCAGCAACCAAGGAGGAGCGGGCAGCTCCTACGAGCAGTACTTC. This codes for CASNQGGAGSSYEQYF.

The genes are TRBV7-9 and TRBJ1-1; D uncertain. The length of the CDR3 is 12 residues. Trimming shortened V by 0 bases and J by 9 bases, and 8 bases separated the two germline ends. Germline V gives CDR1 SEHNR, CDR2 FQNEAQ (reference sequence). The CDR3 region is CASSLAAGKAFF. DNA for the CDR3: TGTGCCAGCAGCTTAGCGGCCGGAAAAGCTTTCTTT.

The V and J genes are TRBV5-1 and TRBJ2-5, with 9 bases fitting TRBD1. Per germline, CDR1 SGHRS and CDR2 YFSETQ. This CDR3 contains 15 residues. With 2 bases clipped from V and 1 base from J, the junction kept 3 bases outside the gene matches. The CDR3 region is CASSLGTGLQETQYF. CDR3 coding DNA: TGCGCCAGCAGCTTAGGGACAGGGCTCCAAGAGACCCAGTACTTC.

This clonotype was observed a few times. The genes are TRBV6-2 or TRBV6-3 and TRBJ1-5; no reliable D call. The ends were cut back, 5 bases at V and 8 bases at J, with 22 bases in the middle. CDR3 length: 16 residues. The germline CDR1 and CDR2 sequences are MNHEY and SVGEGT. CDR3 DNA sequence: TGTGCCAGCAGTCCCCGAGGCTCCTCGATCATGGAGCCCCAGCATTTT. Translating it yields CASSPRGSSIMEPQHF.

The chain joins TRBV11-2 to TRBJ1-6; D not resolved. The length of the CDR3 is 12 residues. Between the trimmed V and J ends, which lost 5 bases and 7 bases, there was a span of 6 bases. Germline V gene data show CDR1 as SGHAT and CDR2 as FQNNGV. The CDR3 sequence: CASSIENSPLHF. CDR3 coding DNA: TGTGCCAGCAGCATCGAAAATTCACCCCTCCACTTT.

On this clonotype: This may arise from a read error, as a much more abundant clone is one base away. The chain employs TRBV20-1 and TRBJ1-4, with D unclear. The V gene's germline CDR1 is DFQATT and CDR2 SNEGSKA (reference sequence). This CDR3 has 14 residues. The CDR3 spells CSAEEGATNEELFF. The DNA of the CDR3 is TGCAGTGCTGAGGAGGGTGCAACTAATGAAGAACTGTTTTTT.

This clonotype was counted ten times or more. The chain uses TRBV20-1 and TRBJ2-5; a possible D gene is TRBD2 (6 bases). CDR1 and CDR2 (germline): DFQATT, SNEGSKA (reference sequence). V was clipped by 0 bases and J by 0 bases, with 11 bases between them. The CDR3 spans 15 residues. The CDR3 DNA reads TGCAGTGCTAGAGATCAGCGGGTCGACCAAGAGACCCAGTACTTC. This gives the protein CSARDQRVDQETQYF.

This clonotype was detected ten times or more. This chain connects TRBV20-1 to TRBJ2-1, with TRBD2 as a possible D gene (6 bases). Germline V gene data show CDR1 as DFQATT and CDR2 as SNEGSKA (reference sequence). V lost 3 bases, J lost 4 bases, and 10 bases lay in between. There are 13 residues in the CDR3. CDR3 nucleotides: TGCAGTGCTAGTTGGGACTCGTACAATGAGCAGTTCTTC. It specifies CSASWDSYNEQFF.

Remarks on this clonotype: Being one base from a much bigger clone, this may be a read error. CDR3 residues: CASSQAAHNEQYF. DNA for the CDR3: TGTGCCAGCAGCCAAGCGGCACACAATGAGCAGTACTTC. The chain couples TRBV4-2 to TRBJ2-1; no reliable D call. The J call is in doubt because the DNA end fits TRBJ2-7 better. Germline CDR1 reads LGHNA; CDR2 reads YNFKEQ. This CDR3 spans 13 amino acids.

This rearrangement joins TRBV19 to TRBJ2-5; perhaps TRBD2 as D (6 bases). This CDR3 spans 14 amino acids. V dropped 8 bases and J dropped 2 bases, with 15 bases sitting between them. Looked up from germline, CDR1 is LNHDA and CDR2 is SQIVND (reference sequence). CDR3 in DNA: TGTGCCAGTCGGCAAGTCGGGGGTCAAGAGACCCAGTACTTC. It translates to CASRQVGGQETQYF.

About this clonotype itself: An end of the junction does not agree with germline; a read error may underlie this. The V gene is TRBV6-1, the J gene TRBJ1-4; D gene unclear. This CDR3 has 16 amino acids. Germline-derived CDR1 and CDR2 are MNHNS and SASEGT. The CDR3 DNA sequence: TGTGCCAGCAGTGGACGTATAGGAGCAACTAGTGAAAAACTGTTTTTT. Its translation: CASSGRIGATSEKLFF.

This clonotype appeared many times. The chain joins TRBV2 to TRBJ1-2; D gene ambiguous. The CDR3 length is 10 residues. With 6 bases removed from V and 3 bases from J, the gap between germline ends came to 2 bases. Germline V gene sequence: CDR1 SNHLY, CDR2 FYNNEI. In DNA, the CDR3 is TGTGCCAGCAGGGACTATGGCTACACCTTC. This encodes CASRDYGYTF.

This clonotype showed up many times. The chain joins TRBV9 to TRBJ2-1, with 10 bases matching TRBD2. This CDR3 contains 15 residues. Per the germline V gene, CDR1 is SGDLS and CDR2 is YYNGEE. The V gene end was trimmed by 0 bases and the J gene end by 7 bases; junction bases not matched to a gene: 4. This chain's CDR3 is CASSVASGRTNEQFF. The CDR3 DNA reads TGTGCCAGCAGCGTAGCTAGCGGGAGAACGAATGAGCAGTTCTTC.

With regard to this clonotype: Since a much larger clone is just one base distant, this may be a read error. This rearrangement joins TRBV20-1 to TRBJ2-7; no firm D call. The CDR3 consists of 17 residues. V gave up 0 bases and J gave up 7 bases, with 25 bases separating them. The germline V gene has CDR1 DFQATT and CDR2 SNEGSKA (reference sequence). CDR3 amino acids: CSARDHRVAATYNEQYF. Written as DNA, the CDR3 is TGCAGTGCTAGAGATCACCGGGTTGCGGCCACCTACAATGAGCAGTACTTC.

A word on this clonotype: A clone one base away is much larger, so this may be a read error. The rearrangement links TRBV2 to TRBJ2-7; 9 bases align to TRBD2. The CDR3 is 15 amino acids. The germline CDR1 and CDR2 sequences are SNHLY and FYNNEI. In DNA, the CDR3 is TGTGCCAGCGGTGAGGGGCTAGCGGGACCGTACGAGCAGTACTTC. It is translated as CASGEGLAGPYEQYF.

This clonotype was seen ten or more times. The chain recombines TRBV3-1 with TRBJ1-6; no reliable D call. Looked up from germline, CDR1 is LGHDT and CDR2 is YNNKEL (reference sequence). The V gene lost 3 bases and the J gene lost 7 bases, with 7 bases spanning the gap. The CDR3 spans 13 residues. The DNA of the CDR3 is TGTGCCAGCAGCCATATTGAGAATTCACCCCTCCACTTT. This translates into CASSHIENSPLHF.